Listed below are T cell receptor beta chains from one sample, sequenced in a study of beta chain features in type 1 diabetes. Libraries were prepared by immunoSEQ multiplex PCR; TCRdb keeps only in-frame clonotypes and omits some of them. The sample carries 120,000 to 150,000 clones, about 13% recorded once. Sequences were obtained from central memory CD4+ T cells from blood. The source is a man aged 18 to 30 with type 1 diabetes. Both conserved end residues are part of each CDR3. Fields, in order: CDR3 protein, CDR3 DNA, D gene, V gene, J gene, clone size. The D gene is left open where the match is weak. Clone size is not always given. Where it is, it says once, few, many or a class for expanded clones.

CASRSSTNNSPLHF	TGTGCCAGCCGATCCAGTACCAATAATTCACCCCTCCACTTT	NA	TRBV14	TRBJ1-6	few
CASSPQWGVLQETQYF	TGCGCCAGCAGCCCCCAGTGGGGGGTACTCCAAGAGACCCAGTACTTC	NA	TRBV4-1	TRBJ2-5	NA
CASSEAHSNEKLFF	TGTGCCAGCAGTGAAGCCCACAGTAATGAAAAACTGTTTTTT	NA	TRBV2	TRBJ1-4	NA
CASSSPSVEADTQYF	TGTGCCAGCAGTTCCCCTAGCGTTGAGGCAGATACGCAGTATTTT	NA	TRBV28	TRBJ2-3	NA
CAWTNPGTTYTF	TGTGCCTGGACCAACCCAGGGACAACCTACACCTTC	NA	TRBV30	TRBJ1-2	few
CASSFDSGGIDTGELFF	TGTGCCAGCAGCTTCGATAGCGGGGGAATCGATACCGGGGAGCTGTTTTTT	TRBD2	TRBV7-2	TRBJ2-2	NA
CASSLSRRGSAGELFF	TGTGCCAGCAGTTTATCGAGGAGGGGATCCGCCGGGGAGCTGTTTTTT	NA	TRBV27	TRBJ2-2	NA
CALPTGYGYTF	TGTGCCTTACCAACAGGCTATGGCTACACCTTC	NA	TRBV30	TRBJ1-2	NA
CASSTGQGNTEAFF	TGTGCCAGCAGCACGGGACAGGGAAACACTGAAGCTTTCTTT	TRBD1	TRBV11-1	TRBJ1-1	NA
CASSRLSSSYNEQFF	TGTGCCAGCAGCCGACTTAGCTCCTCCTACAATGAGCAGTTCTTC	NA	TRBV7-9	TRBJ2-1	few
CASSSDGWNSPLHF	TGCGCCAGCAGCTCGGACGGTTGGAATTCACCCCTCCACTTT	NA	TRBV4-1	TRBJ1-6	NA
CASSQQGVGSYGYTF	TGTGCCAGCTCACAACAGGGAGTCGGAAGCTATGGCTACACCTTC	NA	TRBV18	TRBJ1-2	few
CASSLATIEAFF	TGTGCCAGCAGCTTAGCGACGATTGAAGCTTTCTTT	NA	TRBV7-9	TRBJ1-1	few
CASQGAANYGYTF	TGTGCCAGTCAAGGGGCCGCTAACTATGGCTACACCTTC	NA	TRBV6-5	TRBJ1-2	NA
CATMTALNTEAFF	TGTGCCACCATGACAGCCTTGAACACTGAAGCTTTCTTT	NA	TRBV10-3	TRBJ1-1	many
CASSLEIRGDKNIQYF	TGTGCCAGCAGCTTAGAAATTAGGGGGGACAAAAACATTCAGTACTTC	NA	TRBV7-6	TRBJ2-4	few
CASSWEVMYF	TGTGCCAGTAGTTGGGAAGTTATGTACTTC	NA	TRBV19	TRBJ2-7	NA
CASSVRSGNEKLFF	TGTGCCAGCAGCGTAAGATCCGGTAATGAAAAACTGTTTTTT	NA	TRBV9	TRBJ1-4	few
CASSPYWDPGGTF	TGTGCCAGCAGCCCTTATTGGGACCCAGGGGGAACCTTC	NA	TRBV21-1	TRBJ1-2	NA
CASSFERALYEQYF	TGCGCCAGCAGCTTCGAGAGAGCCCTCTACGAGCAGTACTTC	NA	TRBV5-1	TRBJ2-7	few
CASSLSKDTQYF	TGTGCCAGCAGCCTATCCAAAGATACGCAGTATTTT	NA	TRBV7-9	TRBJ2-3	few
CASSGTGDYLGQFF	TGTGCCAGTAGTGGGACAGGGGACTATCTGGGGCAGTTCTTC	TRBD1	TRBV19	TRBJ2-1	NA
CASSSPGPDTQYF	TGTGCCAGCAGTTCGCCCGGGCCAGATACGCAGTATTTT	NA	TRBV5-4	TRBJ2-3	few
CASSPRYKEGSPLHF	TGTGCCAGCAGTCCCCGTTACAAGGAAGGTTCACCCCTCCACTTT	NA	TRBV27	TRBJ1-6	NA
CAWSGDADVYF	TGTGCCTGGAGTGGAGACGCCGATGTGTACTTC	NA	TRBV30	TRBJ2-7	NA
CASSPLWENTEAFF	TGTGCCAGCAGCCCCCTATGGGAGAACACTGAAGCTTTCTTT	NA	TRBV5-6	TRBJ1-1	NA
CASSARLAGEQYF	TGTGCCAGCAGCGCCCGACTAGCGGGTGAGCAGTACTTC	TRBD2	TRBV9	TRBJ2-7	NA
CASTFQVGVYNEQFF	TGTGCCAGCACCTTCCAGGTGGGGGTTTACAATGAGCAGTTCTTC	NA	TRBV2	TRBJ2-1	many
CASSPRLAGSADTQYF	TGTGCCAGCAGCCCTCGACTAGCGGGGTCGGCAGATACGCAGTATTTT	TRBD2	TRBV11-1	TRBJ2-3	NA
CSVDRDRVTEAFF	TGCAGCGTTGACAGGGACAGAGTCACTGAAGCTTTCTTT	TRBD1	TRBV29-1	TRBJ1-1	NA
CASSVWGEQYF	TGTGCCAGCAGTGTCTGGGGGGAGCAGTACTTC	NA	TRBV2	TRBJ2-7	few
CASERASGGDSYNEQFF	TGTGCCAGCGAGAGGGCTAGCGGGGGCGACTCCTACAATGAGCAGTTCTTC	TRBD2	TRBV5-4	TRBJ2-1	NA
CASTKKPGSRAYEQYF	TGTGCTAGTACCAAAAAACCTGGCAGCAGAGCCTACGAGCAGTACTTC	NA	TRBV7-7	TRBJ2-7	few
CSVAGRAETQYF	TGCAGCGTGGCCGGGAGGGCAGAGACCCAGTACTTC	TRBD2	TRBV29-1	TRBJ2-5	NA
CASRWAIGQGMNTEAFF	TGTGCCAGCCGCTGGGCTATCGGACAGGGGATGAACACTGAAGCTTTCTTT	TRBD1	TRBV2	TRBJ1-1	few
CASSAQETQYF	TGTGCCAGCAGTGCCCAAGAGACCCAGTACTTC	NA	TRBV2	TRBJ2-5	few
CASSQVYDKNRDYGYTF	TGCGCCAGCAGCCAAGTGTACGACAAAAATCGGGACTATGGCTACACCTTC	NA	TRBV4-1	TRBJ1-2	NA
CASSGGGIQETQYF	TGTGCCAGCAGTGGTGGAGGGATCCAAGAGACCCAGTACTTC	NA	TRBV7-2	TRBJ2-5	few
CASRSALAAGETQYF	TGCGCCAGCAGATCCGCCCTAGCGGCGGGGGAGACCCAGTACTTC	TRBD2	TRBV5-1	TRBJ2-5	few
CAWQDPGTGPYEQYF	TGTGCCTGGCAGGACCCCGGGACAGGGCCCTACGAGCAGTACTTC	TRBD1	TRBV30	TRBJ2-7	few
CASSSSGQGAGETQYF	TGTGCCAGCAGCTCCTCAGGACAGGGGGCAGGCGAGACCCAGTACTTC	TRBD1	TRBV7-9	TRBJ2-5	NA
CASSSSTGRGETQYF	TGTGCCAGCAGCAGCTCGACGGGGAGGGGAGAGACCCAGTACTTC	TRBD2	TRBV7-2	TRBJ2-5	few
CASSPGANIQYF	TGTGCCAGCTCCCCAGGGGCAAACATTCAGTACTTC	NA	TRBV6-1	TRBJ2-4	few
CASSSKGGATQYF	TGTGCCAGCAGCTCGAAGGGGGGAGCTACGCAGTATTTT	NA	TRBV27	TRBJ2-3	few
CASSVTGWTEAFF	TGTGCCAGCAGCGTCACAGGGTGGACTGAAGCTTTCTTT	NA	TRBV9	TRBJ1-1	few
CASSLGESGNTIYF	TGTGCCAGCAGCTTGGGGGAATCTGGAAACACCATATATTTT	NA	TRBV2	TRBJ1-3	few
CASSPPVGDTQYF	TGTGCCAGCTCACCACCGGTGGGGGATACGCAGTATTTT	NA	TRBV18	TRBJ2-3	few
CASSLPFTDRNTEAFF	TGTGCCAGCAGCTTACCCTTTACGGATAGAAACACTGAAGCTTTCTTT	NA	TRBV7-9	TRBJ1-1	few
CASSARRPTNRPGSYEQYF	TGTGCCAGCAGTGCCCGCCGCCCCACGAACAGGCCCGGCAGCTACGAGCAGTACTTC	NA	TRBV6-1	TRBJ2-7	NA
CASSMAHLGWSTEAFF	TGTGCCAGTAGTATGGCACACCTTGGATGGAGCACTGAAGCTTTCTTT	NA	TRBV19	TRBJ1-1	few
CSVGEGVTGELFF	TGCAGCGTTGGTGAGGGTGTCACCGGGGAGCTGTTTTTT	NA	TRBV29-1	TRBJ2-2	few
CASSQFFAGQHNEKLFF	TGCGCCAGCAGCCAATTTTTCGCGGGACAGCATAATGAAAAACTGTTTTTT	TRBD1	TRBV4-1	TRBJ1-4	few
CASSSDGLAGSGEQFF	TGTGCCAGCAGTTCAGATGGACTAGCGGGGTCGGGTGAGCAGTTCTTC	TRBD2	TRBV28	TRBJ2-1	few
CASSQEFGGAGALQYQETQYF	TGTGCCAGCAGCCAAGAGTTCGGCGGGGCGGGGGCCCTACAGTACCAAGAGACCCAGTACTTC	NA	TRBV4-2	TRBJ2-5	NA
CASSDSSLSGANTGELFF	TGTGCCAGCAGTGACTCGAGTCTTAGCGGGGCGAACACCGGGGAGCTGTTTTTT	TRBD2	TRBV6-4	TRBJ2-2	NA
CASSSTYAAPLHF	TGTGCCAGCAGTTCAACGTATGCGGCACCCCTCCACTTT	NA	TRBV27	TRBJ1-6	few
CASRDRDTIQYF	TGTGCCAGCCGGGACAGGGATACCATTCAGTACTTC	TRBD1	TRBV2	TRBJ2-4	NA
CASTKEVAGTNEQFF	TGTGCCAGCACCAAAGAAGTAGCGGGGACCAATGAGCAGTTCTTC	TRBD2	TRBV11-2	TRBJ2-1	NA
CASLGTWGETQYF	TGTGCCAGCCTCGGGACATGGGGGGAGACCCAGTACTTC	NA	TRBV25-1	TRBJ2-5	few
CATHGQPNTEAFF	TGTGCCACCCACGGACAGCCGAACACTGAAGCTTTCTTT	NA	TRBV7-9	TRBJ1-1	few